Given below is one T cell receptor (beta chain) in context. Its target is not known. This sample is part of a study of T cell clonotyping in hematopoietic cell transplantation. Study-level background: Pretransplant recipient samples were taken after cytoreduction. Study-wide results and caveats: Few recipient clonotypes overlapped donors; over 95% were de novo at given depth. Pathologically expanded recipient clonotypes increased progressively from day 30 to day 180 as diversity fell.

Time point described: recipient sample about 28 days before transplant, after cytoreduction. Recipients were bled about 28 days pretransplant and at posttransplant days 30, 100, 180. CDR3 size: 14 residues. V was clipped by 7 bases and J by 7 bases; unmatched bases: 9. Germline values: CDR1 SGHAT, CDR2 FQNNGV. This table comes from immunoSEQ multiplex PCR, and its TCRdb copy is limited to in-frame clones, with some not included. The sample shows around 19,000 clones, around 77% of them seen only once. The V gene is TRBV11-2, the J gene TRBJ2-2, with TRBD2 matching 7 bases. Source: peripheral blood mononuclear cells, taken before stem cell transplant. This clonotype was obtained from a man aged 55 to 70 with acute myeloid leukemia. Some clones in this sample may be carry-over from other donors' samples. The CDR3, as DNA: TGTGCCAGCACCCGAGGGGAGGGAATCGGGGAGCTGTTTTTT. Protein product: CASTRGEGIGELFF.